The rows below give T cell receptor beta chains drawn from one sample of a study of CD8 T cells in Susac syndrome. TCRdb recomputed calls from the immunoSEQ multiplex PCR reads with MiXCR, one row per CDR3 protein. The sample records about 400,000 distinct CDR3 sequences, around 85% being singletons. The sequenced material came from CD8+ T cells from PBMCs. The receptors were gathered from a human donor with multiple sclerosis. CDR3s include the opening cysteine and the closing phenylalanine or tryptophan. The D gene is left open where the match is weak. Some rows mark clone size as missing; the rest say once, few, many or name a class of expanded clone.

NA	TRBV5-8	NA	TRBJ1-5	TGTGCCAGCAGCTCCCCTCTCTACAATCAGCCCCAGCATTTT	CASSSPLYNQPQHF
NA	TRBV6-6	NA	TRBJ2-3	TGTGCCAGCACAGTAGGGTTCACAGATACGCAGTATTTT	CASTVGFTDTQYF
NA	TRBV27	NA	TRBJ2-1	TGTGCCAGCAGGACTAGTCTTGGTTACAATGAGCAGTTCTTC	CASRTSLGYNEQFF
NA	TRBV18	NA	TRBJ2-1	TGTGCCAGCTCAATAGTAGCATCCTACAATGAGCAGTTCTTC	CASSIVASYNEQFF
TRBD2	TRBV7-8	NA	TRBJ2-1	TGTGCCAGCAGCCCGACTTGGACTAGCGGGGGCAATGAGCAGTTCTTC	CASSPTWTSGGNEQFF
NA	TRBV5-1	NA	TRBJ2-1	TGCGCCAGCAGCTTGGAACACGGATACAATGAGCAGTTCTTC	CASSLEHGYNEQFF
NA	TRBV12-2	once	TRBJ2-3	TGTGCAAGTCGCTTAGCTAGACTAGCGGGCCCGAGCACAGATACGCAGTATTTT	CASRLARLAGPSTDTQYF
NA	TRBV5-5	NA	TRBJ1-2	TGTGCCAGCAGCCCGGAAGGCTATGGCTACACCTTC	CASSPEGYGYTF
TRBD1	TRBV5-1	NA	TRBJ1-4	TGCGCCAGCAGCCCGAGCTTCGGCAGGGGGATCAGAACTAATGAAAAACTGTTTTTT	CASSPSFGRGIRTNEKLFF
NA	TRBV4-1	NA	TRBJ2-1	TGCGCCAGCAGCCAAGAGTACAGGGAAAATGAGCAGTTCTTC	CASSQEYRENEQFF
NA	TRBV12-3/TRBV12-4	NA	TRBJ2-1	TGTGCCAGCAGTCCCTACTGGGAGCAGTTCTTC	CASSPYWEQFF
NA	TRBV7-2	few	TRBJ1-1	TGTGCCAGCAGTGCGACTGGGAACACTGAAGCTTTCTTT	CASSATGNTEAFF
TRBD2	TRBV7-9	NA	TRBJ2-7	TGTGCCAGCAGCTCGGTCTCTAGCGGGAGTAACGAGCAGTACTTC	CASSSVSSGSNEQYF
NA	TRBV7-9	NA	TRBJ2-2	TGTGCCAGCAGCGATCCTCAGACAGGGAGGGCCGGGGAGCTGTTTTTT	CASSDPQTGRAGELFF
NA	TRBV28	NA	TRBJ2-3	TGTGCCAGCAGTTTAAGCCTAGCCCGAAGCACAGATACGCAGTATTTT	CASSLSLARSTDTQYF
NA	TRBV27	NA	TRBJ1-6	TGTGCCAGCAGTTTAGGGGAGTTCAATTCACCCCTCCACTTT	CASSLGEFNSPLHF
NA	TRBV4-1	once	TRBJ1-2	TGCGCCAGCAGCCAAGCTTCCGGGACGGCGGGATTGGGGGGCTACACCTTC	CASSQASGTAGLGGYTF
TRBD2	TRBV9	once	TRBJ2-1	TGTGCCAGCAGCGGGGAAAATGGGGCGGGAGGATTGGATGAGCAGTTCTTC	CASSGENGAGGLDEQFF
NA	TRBV27	NA	TRBJ1-3	TGTGCCAGCAGCAACTCTGACTCTGGAAACACCATATATTTT	CASSNSDSGNTIYF
TRBD1	TRBV13	NA	TRBJ2-7	TGTGCCAGCAGCTACCGGGACAGCTCCTACGAGCAGTACTTC	CASSYRDSSYEQYF
NA	TRBV25-1	NA	TRBJ2-7	TGTGCCAGCAAGGGCGAGGACACTTACTACGAGCAGTACTTC	CASKGEDTYYEQYF
TRBD1	TRBV6-1	NA	TRBJ2-7	TGTGCCAGCAGATCGGGGACAGGGTTAAACTCCTACGAGCAGTACTTC	CASRSGTGLNSYEQYF
NA	TRBV12-3/TRBV12-4	few	TRBJ2-7	TGTGCCAGCCACGGAGGGACCCACGAGCAGTACTTC	CASHGGTHEQYF
TRBD2	TRBV12-3/TRBV12-4	NA	TRBJ2-2	TGTGCCACCCGAGCGGGGGAAAGAACGGTCGGGGAGCTGTTTTTT	CATRAGERTVGELFF
NA	TRBV19	NA	TRBJ2-6	TGTGCCAGTAGTATTGTTGATGGTGGGGCCAACGTCCTGACTTTC	CASSIVDGGANVLTF
NA	TRBV6-1	NA	TRBJ1-3	TGTGCCAGCAGTGAAGTGGGCAGCGTAGTATTATCTGGAAACACCATATATTTT	CASSEVGSVVLSGNTIYF
TRBD1	TRBV10-1	NA	TRBJ2-5	TGCGCCAGCTTCTTACCCCCGGGACAGGGGATCCAAGAGACCCAGTACTTC	CASFLPPGQGIQETQYF
TRBD1	TRBV29-1	NA	TRBJ2-7	TGCAGCGTAGGGGGACAGTTGGCCTACGAGCAGTACTTC	CSVGGQLAYEQYF
NA	TRBV19	NA	TRBJ2-1	TGTGCCAGTAGTATAGAAGGGGGGCGGAATGAGCAGTTCTTC	CASSIEGGRNEQFF
NA	TRBV7-6	NA	TRBJ2-7	TGTGCCAGCAGCCCTGGACCCCACGAGCAGTACTTC	CASSPGPHEQYF
NA	TRBV6-4	NA	TRBJ2-7	TGTGCCAGCAGTGACGAGCGGATTCCAAGCTCCTACGAGCAGTACTTC	CASSDERIPSSYEQYF
NA	TRBV11-3	NA	TRBJ2-3	TGTGCCAGCAGCTTTTCCCAACTAGCCGGAGGCCCAGATACGCAGTATTTT	CASSFSQLAGGPDTQYF
NA	TRBV29-1	NA	TRBJ2-1	TGCAGCGTTAACCAGAATGAGCAGTTCTTC	CSVNQNEQFF
NA	TRBV11-2	NA	TRBJ2-7	TGTGCCAGCAGCTTAGGACAGCTTCTCTCCTACGAGCAGTACTTC	CASSLGQLLSYEQYF
NA	TRBV3-1	NA	TRBJ2-7	TGTGCCAGCAGCCAAGATCAGGAGATCTCGAAAGAGCAGTACTTC	CASSQDQEISKEQYF
NA	TRBV7-2	few	TRBJ1-1	TGTGCCAGCAGCCAGAATATGAACACTGAAGCTTTCTTT	CASSQNMNTEAFF